The next 4 T cell receptor beta chains were all read from a single sample in a study of shared clonotypes between healthy human individuals. Measured with immunoSEQ multiplex PCR; TCRdb has only the in-frame clones, and not every one. This sample has 2,500,000 or so clones, with approximately 93% found just once. The sequenced sample consisted of naive CD4+ T cells from PBMCs. Subset denoted: CD45RA+ positively selected. Receptors were obtained from a man aged 18 to 29 in good health. Some clones in this sample may be carry-over from other donors' samples.

V gene TRBV5-4 combines with J gene TRBJ2-7; D is uncertain. Germline assignment: CDR1 SGHNT and CDR2 YYREEE (reference sequence). The ends were cut back, 3 bases at V and 0 bases at J, with 13 bases in the middle. The CDR3 sequence is 15 residues long. The CDR3 DNA sequence: TGTGCCAGCAGCTCACAGATGACGACCTCCTACGAGCAGTACTTC. Amino acids: CASSSQMTTSYEQYF.

The rearrangement joins TRBV6-5 to TRBJ1-2, with TRBD1 matching over 12 bases. CDR1 and CDR2 from the germline V gene are MNHEY and SVGAGI. The V and J ends lost 5 bases and 5 bases, in that order; junction bases with no gene match: 6. The CDR3 extends over 15 amino acids. CDR3 DNA sequence: TGTGCCAGCAGTCTAGGGACAGGGGGCCGATATGGCTACACCTTC. Protein product: CASSLGTGGRYGYTF.

The V gene is TRBV19, the J gene TRBJ2-5; 10 nucleotides agree with TRBD2. The CDR3 has 16 residues. The V gene's germline CDR1 is LNHDA and CDR2 SQIVND (reference sequence). After removal of 4 bases from V and 1 base from J, the junction contained 6 bases not matched to a gene. The CDR3 region is CASSKPGLAPQETQYF. The CDR3 region has the DNA TGTGCCAGTAGTAAGCCGGGACTAGCGCCCCAAGAGACCCAGTACTTC.

The chain combines TRBV6-5 with TRBJ1-4; maybe TRBD1 (6 bases). CDR3 length: 15 amino acids. Trimming shortened V by 5 bases and J by 3 bases, and 13 bases separated the two germline ends. The germline V gene encodes CDR1 MNHEY and CDR2 SVGAGI. In DNA, the CDR3 is TGTGCCAGCAGTAACCGACAGGCGTCTAATGAAAAACTGTTTTTT. Protein: CASSNRQASNEKLFF.